The present T cell receptor beta chain was sequenced within a study of regulatory T cells in long-lasting Graves disease. Stated time point: newly diagnosed GD, antithyroid drugs for less than 3 months. RNA extracted from PBMCs served as the sequencing template. This clonotype was counted a few times. Arm-PCR of CDR3 regions and iRepertoire HTBI primers were the basis on which TCR beta libraries were built. As processed by the authors: Samples jointly harbored roughly 60 TRBV and 14 TRBJ segments. Each CDR3 protein is one row after TCRdb ran MiXCR on the multiplex PCR reads. These V and J calls rely on TCRdb rather than the paper's analysis. This sample has around 500,000 distinct CDR3 sequences; about 16% occur once, and the top ten carry roughly 25%. Trimming left V 7 bases short and J 5 bases short, with 21 bases between. From germline, CDR1 is SEHNR and CDR2 FQNEAQ (reference sequence). This CDR3 has 15 amino acids.

A further study also used this sample, focusing on T cells in Graves' hyperthyroidism and ophthalmopathy. This second study says: Researchers ran a first-round RT-PCR on the TCR CDR3 using the HTBI primer set.

Sample: peripheral blood mononuclear cells (PBMCs), taken at new diagnosis, from a patient treated with antithyroid drugs. The chain employs TRBV7-9 and TRBJ2-7; D perhaps matches TRBD1 (6 bases). The TCR was taken from a woman between 40 and 65 years old with Graves disease. The CDR3 is CASTAPLRDNHEQYF. The CDR3 DNA reads TGTGCCAGCACCGCACCACTCCGGGACAATCACGAGCAGTACTTC.